The rows below give T cell receptor beta chains drawn from one sample of a study of technical replicates of blood from several donors. The protocol was immunoSEQ multiplex PCR, while the TCRdb copy is restricted to in-frame clones and leaves out a portion. The sample gives about 85,000 clones, roughly 94% of which show up once; over 0.2% is in the top ten. The sample consisted of T cells isolated from PBMCs. The receptors come from a human donor in good health. CDR3s include the opening cysteine and the closing phenylalanine or tryptophan. A D gene is named only where the DNA matches it firmly. Size is stated for part of the rows, as once, few or many counts, or as a class when the clone is expanded.

j_call	d_call	v_call	clone_size	cdr3_aa	cdr3_nt
TRBJ2-3	TRBD2	TRBV10-1	NA	CASRQGLAGKDTQYF	TGCGCCAGCAGACAAGGACTAGCGGGGAAAGATACGCAGTATTTT
TRBJ1-1	TRBD1	TRBV4-1	NA	CASSQDRTGGGEAFF	TGCGCCAGCAGCCAAGATCGGACAGGGGGGGGTGAAGCTTTCTTT
TRBJ2-5	TRBD2	TRBV9	once	CASSNRLAGTQETQYF	TGTGCCAGCAGCAACCGACTAGCGGGGACACAAGAGACCCAGTACTTC
TRBJ2-1	TRBD2	TRBV19	once	CASSMGLAGRNEQFF	TGTGCCAGTAGTATGGGGCTAGCGGGACGGAATGAGCAGTTCTTC
TRBJ1-1	TRBD1	TRBV7-8	once	CASSPTGDEAFF	TGTGCCAGCAGCCCCACAGGGGATGAAGCTTTCTTT
TRBJ1-4	TRBD1	TRBV15	NA	CATSTDTYRGAGEKLFF	TGTGCCACCAGCACCGACACCTACAGGGGGGCGGGGGAAAAACTGTTTTTT
TRBJ2-3	NA	TRBV5-6	NA	CASSLEGVYFSSTDTQYF	TGTGCCAGCAGCTTGGAGGGAGTTTACTTTTCTAGCACAGATACGCAGTATTTT
TRBJ2-1	TRBD2	TRBV27	NA	CASSLLAGGIYNEQFF	TGTGCCAGCAGTTTACTGGCGGGGGGGATCTACAATGAGCAGTTCTTC
TRBJ2-2	TRBD2	TRBV5-1	NA	CASSFPGLADTGELFF	TGCGCCAGCAGCTTTCCGGGACTAGCCGACACCGGGGAGCTGTTTTTT
TRBJ2-7	NA	TRBV7-2	NA	CASSLGLDRNYEQYF	TGTGCCAGCAGCCTAGGGCTCGACAGGAACTACGAGCAGTACTTC
TRBJ2-7	NA	TRBV7-3	NA	CASSLDYLYEQYF	TGTGCCAGCAGCTTAGACTATCTTTACGAGCAGTACTTC
TRBJ1-1	TRBD1	TRBV7-9	NA	CASSRSLTGVDTEAFF	TGTGCCAGCAGCCGCAGCCTCACAGGGGTCGACACTGAAGCTTTCTTT
TRBJ1-5	NA	TRBV4-1	NA	CASSQANQPQHF	TGCGCCAGCAGCCAAGCAAATCAGCCCCAGCATTTT
TRBJ2-3	TRBD1	TRBV6-1	NA	CASSAGQGILRDTQYF	TGTGCCAGCAGTGCGGGACAGGGGATTTTAAGAGATACGCAGTATTTT
TRBJ1-2	TRBD1	TRBV5-1	NA	CASSLVTGVLNGYTF	TGCGCCAGCAGTTTGGTTACAGGGGTTTTGAATGGCTACACCTTC
TRBJ1-1	NA	TRBV5-1	NA	CASSSEGEAFF	TGCGCCAGCAGCTCCGAGGGTGAAGCTTTCTTT
TRBJ2-1	NA	TRBV18	NA	CASSVGSGRISYNEQFF	TGTGCCAGCTCGGTGGGGAGCGGGCGTATCTCCTACAATGAGCAGTTCTTC
TRBJ2-3	TRBD2	TRBV19	NA	CASSILAGGTDTQYF	TGTGCCAGTAGTATTCTAGCGGGGGGCACAGATACGCAGTATTTT
TRBJ2-2	NA	TRBV19	NA	CASRGPGILLFF	TGTGCCAGTAGGGGTCCAGGGATCTTGCTGTTTTTT
TRBJ2-1	TRBD2	TRBV4-1	NA	CASSQVAGAYNEQFF	TGCGCCAGCAGCCAAGTAGCGGGAGCTTACAATGAGCAGTTCTTC
TRBJ2-7	TRBD1	TRBV27	NA	CATGTGIRNYEQYF	TGTGCTACCGGGACAGGGATCAGAAACTACGAGCAGTACTTC
TRBJ2-7	TRBD2	TRBV4-1	NA	CASSHPPGLAGALSYEQYF	TGCGCCAGCAGCCACCCGCCGGGACTAGCGGGTGCTTTGTCCTACGAGCAGTACTTC
TRBJ1-3	TRBD1	TRBV11-2	once	CASSSPGTGGAGNTIYF	TGTGCCAGCAGCTCCCCCGGGACAGGGGGCGCTGGAAACACCATATATTTT
TRBJ2-7	TRBD1	TRBV29-1	NA	CSVDGQGPGEQYF	TGCAGCGTTGACGGACAGGGTCCAGGCGAGCAGTACTTC
TRBJ1-5	NA	TRBV6-5	NA	CASTQTFGGNQPQHF	TGTGCCAGCACCCAGACATTTGGCGGCAATCAGCCCCAGCATTTT
TRBJ2-7	TRBD1	TRBV27	NA	CATSDRVSYEQYF	TGTGCCACCTCTGACAGGGTTTCCTACGAGCAGTACTTC
TRBJ2-1	NA	TRBV5-1	NA	CASSPRTSGNYNEQFF	TGCGCCAGCAGCCCCCGAACTAGTGGCAACTACAATGAGCAGTTCTTC
TRBJ1-3	NA	TRBV5-1	NA	CASSLGASTGNTIYF	TGCGCCAGCAGCTTGGGGGCCAGCACTGGAAACACCATATATTTT
TRBJ1-2	TRBD1	TRBV19	NA	CASRPGQASNYGYTF	TGTGCCAGTAGACCGGGACAGGCTTCTAACTATGGCTACACCTTC
TRBJ1-1	TRBD1	TRBV10-3	NA	CAISVTGGRNTEAFF	TGTGCCATCAGTGTCACAGGGGGGAGGAACACTGAAGCTTTCTTT
TRBJ2-7	NA	TRBV9	NA	CASSGGGRYEQYF	TGTGCCAGCAGCGGCGGGGGCCGCTACGAGCAGTACTTC
TRBJ2-1	NA	TRBV27	NA	CASSLYVSRNEQFF	TGTGCCAGCAGTTTATATGTATCGCGGAATGAGCAGTTCTTC
TRBJ1-5	NA	TRBV6-4	NA	CASSGRSQLQPQHF	TGTGCCAGCAGTGGTAGGAGTCAGCTCCAGCCCCAGCATTTT
TRBJ2-1	TRBD2	TRBV5-4	NA	CASSRSSGGANEQFF	TGTGCCAGCAGCCGATCTAGCGGGGGGGCTAATGAGCAGTTCTTC
TRBJ2-3	NA	TRBV7-5	NA	CVRSLVSGYRDTQYF	TGTGTCAGAAGCTTAGTCAGTGGGTACAGAGATACGCAGTATTTT
TRBJ2-3	NA	TRBV30	NA	CAWSVRGADTQYF	TGTGCCTGGAGTGTCCGGGGAGCAGATACGCAGTATTTT
TRBJ1-1	TRBD1	TRBV10-1	NA	CASSADRPTEAFF	TGCGCCAGCAGTGCGGACAGGCCCACTGAAGCTTTCTTT
TRBJ2-7	TRBD2	TRBV5-1	NA	CASSLTGGGPYEQYF	TGCGCCAGCAGCTTGACGGGGGGGGGTCCCTACGAGCAGTACTTC
TRBJ2-1	NA	TRBV14	NA	CASSQGRSGSYNEQFF	TGTGCCAGCAGCCAAGGCCGAAGTGGCAGCTACAATGAGCAGTTCTTC
TRBJ1-1	NA	TRBV7-3	NA	CASSPSQGGTEAFF	TGTGCCAGCAGCCCGTCTCAGGGAGGGACTGAAGCTTTCTTT
TRBJ1-1	NA	TRBV10-3	NA	CATLGGQGPEAFF	TGTGCCACCCTCGGGGGGCAGGGGCCTGAAGCTTTCTTT
TRBJ2-7	TRBD2	TRBV5-4	NA	CASSLKVGRLAGSYEQYF	TGTGCTAGCAGCTTGAAGGTGGGCCGACTAGCGGGGTCCTACGAGCAGTACTTC
TRBJ1-1	NA	TRBV5-4	NA	CASSKTGNTEAFF	TGTGCCAGCAGCAAGACAGGGAACACTGAAGCTTTCTTT
TRBJ2-3	TRBD1	TRBV28	NA	CASSPGTGFGTDTQYF	TGTGCCAGCAGTCCCGGGACAGGGTTTGGAACAGATACGCAGTATTTT
TRBJ1-2	NA	TRBV9	NA	CASSGGPRGYTF	TGTGCCAGCAGCGGGGGGCCCAGGGGCTACACCTTC
TRBJ2-2	TRBD1	TRBV10-3	NA	CAIRVGQGSSNIGELFF	TGTGCCATCAGGGTTGGACAGGGCAGTAGTAACATCGGGGAGCTGTTTTTT
TRBJ1-2	NA	TRBV28	NA	CASSFQFGYTF	TGTGCCAGCAGTTTTCAGTTTGGCTACACCTTC
TRBJ2-7	TRBD2	TRBV29-1	NA	CSVVGTSYYEQYF	TGCAGCGTTGTCGGGACTAGCTACTACGAGCAGTACTTC
TRBJ1-1	NA	TRBV27	NA	CASSPLAGTEAFF	TGTGCCAGCAGCCCTTTGGCAGGCACTGAAGCTTTCTTT
TRBJ1-3	NA	TRBV5-1	NA	CASSWTDATGNTIYF	TGCGCCAGCAGCTGGACAGACGCGACTGGAAACACCATATATTTT